Presented here are 13 T cell receptor beta chains from one specimen sequenced in a study of blood T cell repertoires in COVID-19. TCRdb's copy holds only in-frame clones and misses some; the assay was immunoSEQ multiplex PCR. The data hold about 160,000 clones, with more than 60% observed a single time. The sample taken for sequencing was peripheral blood. Receptors originate from a man aged 60-69 years with acute or convalescent COVID-19.

The chain has TRBV29-1 and TRBJ1-1, with no clear D. V was cut by 6 bases and J by 5 bases, with 10 bases left in between. This CDR3 has 11 residues. CDR1 is SQVTM, CDR2 ANQGSEA, per germline. The CDR3 spells CSVTGETEAFF. As DNA, the CDR3 is TGCAGCGTCACGGGAGAAACTGAAGCTTTCTTT.

The V gene is TRBV5-1, the J gene TRBJ2-5; 8 bases are shared with TRBD1. The length of the CDR3 is 12 residues. With V trimmed by 5 bases and J by 5 bases, 2 bases remained unmatched. Germline assignment: CDR1 SGHRS and CDR2 YFSETQ. CDR3 sequence reads: CASRTGGETQYF. In nucleotides, the CDR3 is TGCGCCAGCAGAACAGGGGGGGAGACCCAGTACTTC.

The chain employs TRBV25-1 and TRBJ1-1; D might be TRBD1 (6 bases). The CDR3 runs to 12 residues. Trimming removed 4 bases from V and 12 bases from J, with 15 bases in between. CDR1 MGHDK and CDR2 SYGVNS come from the germline V gene. CDR3 DNA sequence: TGTGCCAGCAGTGGATTACAGGGAAGACCTTTCTTT. Encoded protein: CASSGLQGRPFF.

The chain employs TRBV2 and TRBJ2-7, with unresolved D. The CDR3 spans 13 residues. Germline V lookup: CDR1 SNHLY, CDR2 FYNNEI. The V gene lost 7 bases and the J gene lost 0 bases, with 10 bases spanning the gap. The CDR3 here is CASKPLSSYEQYF. The CDR3 nucleotides read TGTGCCAGCAAACCCCTTAGCTCCTACGAGCAGTACTTC.

The chain links TRBV2 to TRBJ2-5, with 15 nucleotides matching TRBD2. This CDR3 is 17 amino acids long. Germline V gene lookup returns CDR1 SNHLY and CDR2 FYNNEI. The V and J ends lost 5 bases and 0 bases, in that order; junction bases with no gene match: 4. CDR3 DNA sequence: TGTGCCAGCAGTCCCGGACTAGCGGGAGGGTACCAAGAGACCCAGTACTTC. This gives the protein CASSPGLAGGYQETQYF.

The genes are TRBV6-5 and TRBJ1-3; possible D gene TRBD1, 6 bases. Germline V lookup: CDR1 MNHEY, CDR2 SVGAGI. The germline V and J ends were trimmed by 6 bases and 4 bases, with 13 bases remaining between them. The CDR3 consists of 14 residues. The CDR3 is CASSHDRTGNTIYF. Here the CDR3 DNA reads TGTGCCAGCAGCCACGACAGGACCGGAAACACCATATATTTT.

The chain has TRBV4-1 and TRBJ2-1; the match to TRBD2 covers 9 bases. Losses at the gene ends were 1 base for V and 1 base for J; bases not matched to a gene: 5. Germline loops: CDR1 MGHRA, CDR2 YSYEKL. CDR3 size: 17 residues. In DNA, the CDR3 is TGCGCCAGCAGCCAAGGGCGGGGACTAGCTTCCTACAATGAGCAGTTCTTC. It codes for CASSQGRGLASYNEQFF.

The V gene is TRBV7-2, the J gene TRBJ2-7; D might be TRBD1 (6 bases). CDR1 is SGHTA, CDR2 FQGNSA, per germline. This CDR3 region has 14 residues. Trimming shortened V by 5 bases and J by 0 bases, and 11 bases separated the two germline ends. The CDR3 DNA reads TGTGCCAGCAGCGGCACCAGGGGCTCCTACGAGCAGTACTTC. It specifies CASSGTRGSYEQYF.

The rearrangement uses TRBV29-1 and TRBJ2-7, with D possibly matching TRBD1 (6 bases). The CDR3 sequence is 12 residues long. Germline V gene lookup returns CDR1 SQVTM and CDR2 ANQGSEA. Trimming took off 0 bases at V and 9 bases at J, with 12 bases between the two ends. The CDR3 reads CSVEENRAAQYF. The CDR3 region has the DNA TGCAGCGTTGAAGAAAACAGGGCTGCGCAGTACTTC.

The chain combines TRBV6-5 with TRBJ2-5; 8 nucleotides line up with TRBD1. The V segment lost 6 bases and the J segment 1 base; nucleotides outside the gene matches: 7. The germline CDR1 and CDR2 sequences are MNHEY and SVGAGI. This CDR3 has 15 residues. CDR3: CASRAGQGVQETQYF. CDR3 in DNA: TGTGCCAGCAGAGCAGGACAGGGTGTCCAAGAGACCCAGTACTTC.

The chain couples TRBV27 to TRBJ2-3; maybe TRBD2 (6 bases). CDR1 and CDR2 (germline): MNHEY, SMNVEV (reference sequence). With 4 bases removed from V and 4 bases from J, the gap between germline ends came to 12 bases. The CDR3 has 14 residues. CDR3 sequence reads: CASSSRGIADTQYF. The CDR3 DNA sequence: TGTGCCAGCAGTTCCCGGGGGATCGCAGATACGCAGTATTTT.

This clone was observed a single time. This chain joins TRBV9 and TRBJ2-3; 14 bases agree with TRBD2. Germline V CDR1 and CDR2: SGDLS, YYNGEE. The CDR3 is 16 amino acids. J was trimmed by 4 bases and V by 4 bases; bases with no gene match: 5. The CDR3 sequence is CASSPQTSGGADTQYF. The CDR3 DNA follows: TGTGCCAGCAGCCCCCAGACTAGCGGGGGGGCAGATACGCAGTATTTT.

Only one count was recorded for this clone. The V call is TRBV11-3, the J call TRBJ2-7, with no clear D. Between the trimmed V and J ends, which lost 0 bases and 1 base, there was a span of 10 bases. The CDR3 is 15 residues long. The V gene's germline CDR1 is SGHNT and CDR2 YENEEA. Written as DNA, the CDR3 is TGTGCCAGCAGCTTAGACTCCGCAGCGTCCTACGAGCAGTACTTC. Translated, it gives CASSLDSAASYEQYF. The whole variable domain, remainder taken from reference TRBV11-3 and TRBJ2-7, is EAGVVQSPRYKIIEKKQPVAFWCNPISGHNTLYWYLQNLGQGPELLIRYENEEAVDDSQLPKDRFSAERLKGVDSTLKIQPAELGDSAVYLCASSLDSAASYEQYFGPGTRLTVT.